The 27 T cell receptor beta chains presented below share a single source sample, sequenced in a study of CD8 T cells in ankylosing spondylitis. The antigens of these receptors remain unknown. The study, taken as a whole, reports: Seven to nine highly homologous variants formed a TCR beta motif that appeared characteristic of ankylosing spondylitis blood.

One entry per CDR3 protein, called by TCRdb with MiXCR from the 5' RACE reads. The table shows more than 400,000 distinct CDR3 sequences, with over 4% occurring only once. Sequenced material: blood, either unsorted or a sorted T cell fraction (not recorded which). The receptors stem from a male donor with ankylosing spondylitis.

This clonotype showed up just a few times. V gene TRBV5-6 combines with J gene TRBJ2-5, with 9 positions matching TRBD2. CDR3 length: 15 amino acids. Germline loops: CDR1 SGHDT, CDR2 YYEEEE. V trimming: 6 bases; J trimming: 1 base; junction bases outside the gene matches: 7. For the CDR3, the DNA is TGTGCCAGCACCTTAGCGGGGGTGCGCCAAGAGACCCAGTACTTC. Encoded protein: CASTLAGVRQETQYF.

This clonotype has at least ten counts. The chain employs TRBV20-1 and TRBJ1-5; weak D call: TRBD1 (6 bases). The CDR3 consists of 19 residues. V was pared by 0 bases and J by 0 bases, with 21 bases between. The germline V gene has CDR1 DFQATT and CDR2 SNEGSKA (reference sequence). The CDR3 here is CSARDVGGGQLYSNQPQHF. CDR3 nucleotides: TGCAGTGCTAGAGATGTAGGGGGTGGACAGCTCTATAGCAATCAGCCCCAGCATTTT.

This clonotype occurred many times. The chain carries TRBV7-8 and TRBJ2-3; D is perhaps TRBD1 or TRBD2 (5 bases each). CDR1 and CDR2 from the germline V gene are SGHVS and FQNEAQ. With 5 bases removed from V and 5 bases from J, the gap between germline ends came to 17 bases. This CDR3 has 15 residues. The CDR3 loop reads CASSGWTSRGDTQYF. The CDR3 DNA is TGTGCCAGCAGCGGGTGGACATCGAGGGGAGATACGCAGTATTTT.

There are a few counts of this clonotype. The V gene is TRBV5-1, the J gene TRBJ1-6; D uncertain. V shed 4 bases and J shed 0 bases, with 14 bases lying between them. The germline V gene encodes CDR1 SGHRS and CDR2 YFSETQ. This CDR3 spans 17 amino acids. As DNA, the CDR3 is TGCGCCAGCAGCAGAGGAGGTGATTTCTCCTATAATTCACCCCTCCACTTT. It translates to CASSRGGDFSYNSPLHF.

This clonotype has a count of ten or more. The rearrangement uses TRBV4-2 and TRBJ1-3; D unclear. The germline gives CDR1 LGHNA, CDR2 YNFKEQ. The CDR3 has 16 residues. Trimming removed 4 bases at V and 8 bases at J, with 21 bases between. CDR3 loop: CASSLAADPGRYTIYF. Written as DNA, the CDR3 is TGTGCCAGCAGCCTTGCCGCGGATCCCGGAAGGTACACCATATATTTT.

This clonotype was counted at least ten times. This rearrangement joins TRBV5-1 to TRBJ2-3; D unresolved. Trimming shortened V by 3 bases and J by 1 base, and 9 bases separated the two germline ends. This CDR3 comprises 14 residues. Germline CDR1 is SGHRS and CDR2 is YFSETQ. CDR3 loop: CASSSETRTDTQYF. As DNA, the CDR3 is TGCGCCAGCAGCTCCGAGACTCGCACAGATACGCAGTATTTT.

The chain uses TRBV5-1 and TRBJ2-1, with D perhaps TRBD1 (5 bases). This CDR3 has 17 residues. The V gene lost 3 bases and the J gene lost 0 bases, with 16 bases spanning the gap. Germline V gene sequence: CDR1 SGHRS, CDR2 YFSETQ. CDR3 amino acids: CASSSFPRAPSYNEQFF. In DNA form, the CDR3 reads TGCGCCAGCAGCTCCTTCCCCAGGGCACCCTCCTACAATGAGCAGTTCTTC.

The V gene is TRBV12-3 or TRBV12-4, the J gene TRBJ2-3; the D gene is possibly TRBD1 (6 bases). V was clipped by 5 bases and J by 0 bases, with 18 bases between them. The CDR3 extends over 17 amino acids. CDR3 sequence reads: CASSPSTGTLSTDTQYF. CDR3 bases: TGTGCCAGCAGTCCATCCACCGGGACACTTAGCACAGATACGCAGTATTTT.

This clonotype was detected ten times or more. J is TRBJ2-7 and V is TRBV20-1; the D gene is possibly TRBD2 (5 bases). CDR1 and CDR2 (germline): DFQATT, SNEGSKA (reference sequence). Trimming took 5 bases from V and 6 from J, leaving 17 bases between them. There are 13 residues in the CDR3. CDR3 coding DNA: TGCAGTGCTGTACCCTTCCGTGGGAGCGAGCAGTACTTC. Translating gives CSAVPFRGSEQYF.

This clonotype was picked up many times. The rearrangement joins TRBV12-3 or TRBV12-4 to TRBJ2-1, with TRBD2 matching 9 bases. J lost 1 base, V lost 7 bases, and 14 bases had no gene match. The CDR3 runs 18 residues. CDR3: CASNPGGGAGGSYNEQFF. The CDR3 nucleotides read TGTGCCAGCAACCCTGGCGGGGGGGCAGGTGGATCCTACAATGAGCAGTTCTTC.

This clonotype was counted at least ten times. The V gene is TRBV6-2 or TRBV6-3, the J gene TRBJ2-6, with 7 bases fitting TRBD1. The CDR3 sequence is 19 residues long. V lost 4 bases, J lost 0 bases, and 12 bases stayed unmatched. Germline V gives CDR1 MNHEY, CDR2 SVGEGT. DNA for the CDR3: TGTGCCAGCAGTTCATATGGGGTACAGGGGAACTCTGGGGCCAACGTCCTGACTTTC. Residues: CASSSYGVQGNSGANVLTF.

This clonotype was picked up many times. The chain joins TRBV28 to TRBJ2-1, with 14 bases identical to TRBD2. J lost 8 bases, V lost 0 bases, and 9 bases had no gene match. Per germline, CDR1 MDHEN and CDR2 SYDVKM. The CDR3 has 18 amino acids. The CDR3 region is CASSLWSGTSGSGDEQFF. The CDR3 DNA reads as TGTGCCAGCAGTTTATGGTCCGGGACTAGCGGGAGCGGGGATGAGCAGTTCTTC. The whole variable domain, filled in from reference TRBV28 and TRBJ2-1, reads DVKVTQSSRYLVKRTGEKVFLECVQDMDHENMFWYRQDPGLGLRLIYFSYDVKMKEKGDIPEGYSVSREKKERFSLILESASTNQTSMYLCASSLWSGTSGSGDEQFFGPGTRLTVL.

This clonotype was observed at least ten times. The chain combines TRBV9 with TRBJ2-2, with 9 bases aligning to TRBD1. CDR1 is SGDLS and CDR2 is YYNGEE in the germline V gene. With 0 bases clipped from V and 1 base from J, the junction kept 4 bases outside the gene matches. The CDR3 runs to 17 residues. The CDR3 loop reads CASSVDPTGGNTGELFF. The CDR3 DNA sequence: TGTGCCAGCAGCGTAGACCCGACAGGGGGGAACACCGGGGAGCTGTTTTTT.

CDR3 sequence reads: CASSVDRGLSGANVLTF. The CDR3 DNA reads as TGTGCCAGCAGCGTGGACAGGGGCCTCTCTGGGGCCAACGTCCTGACTTTC. The genes are TRBV9 and TRBJ2-6; TRBD1 matches 9 bases. Germline V gives CDR1 SGDLS, CDR2 YYNGEE. The CDR3 loop spans 17 amino acids. The ends lost 2 bases at V and 0 bases at J; junction bases unmatched: 3.

The chain employs TRBV7-2 and TRBJ2-7, with a weak D call TRBD2 (6 bases). Trimming removed 1 base at V and 4 bases at J, with 14 bases between. Germline V CDR1 and CDR2: SGHTA, FQGNSA. The CDR3 loop spans 15 amino acids. The CDR3 region has the DNA TGTGCCAGCAGCTTAGATGTGGGGGACTTTTACGAGCAGTACTTC. Translated, it gives CASSLDVGDFYEQYF.

This clonotype has a handful of counts. J is TRBJ2-7 and V is TRBV12-3 or TRBV12-4; 10 positions match TRBD2. V lost 6 bases and J lost 3; bases outside the gene matches: 8. The CDR3 extends over 15 amino acids. This CDR3 reads CASRAGSGGVYEQYF. The CDR3 nucleotides read TGTGCCAGCAGGGCAGGGAGCGGGGGGGTCTACGAGCAGTACTTC.

This clonotype was recorded many times. The CDR3 here is CASSYAKGLNYGYTF. The CDR3 nucleotides are TGTGCCAGCAGCTACGCTAAGGGGCTCAACTATGGCTACACCTTC. V usage is TRBV7-8 and J usage is TRBJ1-2; maybe TRBD1 (5 bases). Germline lookup yields CDR1 SGHVS and CDR2 FQNEAQ. The CDR3 totals 15 residues. V lost 4 bases and J lost 2, with 14 bases in between. Full variable domain (rest looked up from reference TRBV7-8 and TRBJ1-2): GAGVSQSPRYKVAKRGQDVALRCDPISGHVSLFWYQQALGQGPEFLTYFQNEAQLDKSGLPSDRFFAERPEGSVSTLKIQRTQQEDSAVYLCASSYAKGLNYGYTFGSGTRLTVV.

There are many counts of this clonotype. The V and J genes are TRBV5-6 and TRBJ1-5; unclear D gene. V gave up 2 bases and J gave up 2 bases, with 11 bases separating them. CDR3 size: 15 residues. Germline V gene data show CDR1 as SGHDT and CDR2 as YYEEEE. The CDR3 sequence: CASSLGLAGNQPQHF. The CDR3, as DNA: TGTGCCAGCAGCTTAGGTTTGGCGGGCAATCAGCCCCAGCATTTT.

The rearrangement uses TRBV27 and TRBJ1-4, with TRBD1 matching 7 bases. CDR3 length: 15 amino acids. Germline assignment: CDR1 MNHEY and CDR2 SMNVEV (reference sequence). V trimming: 2 bases; J trimming: 4 bases; junction bases outside the gene matches: 4. The CDR3 here is CASSLRTGLNEKLFF. In DNA, the CDR3 is TGTGCCAGCAGTTTACGGACAGGCCTTAATGAAAAACTGTTTTTT.

The rearrangement links TRBV11-2 to TRBJ2-1, with 8 bases that match TRBD2. Germline CDR1 and CDR2: SGHAT and FQNNGV. The CDR3 is 14 residues long. J was trimmed by 8 bases and V by 4 bases; bases with no gene match: 7. This chain's CDR3 is CASSSGRARDEQFF. The CDR3 DNA is TGTGCCAGCAGCTCCGGGAGGGCCCGGGATGAGCAGTTCTTC.

This clonotype was seen many times. The chain couples TRBV6-2 or TRBV6-3 to TRBJ2-1; unclear D gene. Germline V lookup: CDR1 MNHEY, CDR2 SVGEGT. The CDR3 spans 15 residues. V lost 7 bases, J lost 0 bases, and 13 bases lay in between. CDR3 bases: TGTGCCAGCAAAAGACTGCGGAGCTCCTACAATGAGCAGTTCTTC. Its translation: CASKRLRSSYNEQFF.

At least ten counts were recorded for this clonotype. The V call is TRBV7-9, the J call TRBJ1-5; D remains ambiguous. CDR3 length: 13 residues. Germline assignment: CDR1 SEHNR and CDR2 FQNEAQ (reference sequence). Between the trimmed V and J ends, which lost 0 bases and 8 bases, there was a span of 8 bases. The CDR3, as DNA: TGTGCCAGCAGCTTAGCCGGGCGGGAGCCCCAGCATTTT. Its protein product is CASSLAGREPQHF.

This clonotype was seen repeatedly, ten times or more. The chain is built from TRBV28 and TRBJ2-1; 11 bases line up with TRBD2. The CDR3 sequence is 15 residues long. V trimming: 2 bases; J trimming: 5 bases; junction bases outside the gene matches: 2. Germline V gene lookup returns CDR1 MDHEN and CDR2 SYDVKM. DNA for the CDR3: TGTGCCAGCAGTTTAATAGCGGGAGGGAACAATGAGCAGTTCTTC. Its protein product is CASSLIAGGNNEQFF. Variable domain in full (rest from reference TRBV28 and TRBJ2-1): DVKVTQSSRYLVKRTGEKVFLECVQDMDHENMFWYRQDPGLGLRLIYFSYDVKMKEKGDIPEGYSVSREKKERFSLILESASTNQTSMYLCASSLIAGGNNEQFFGPGTRLTVL.

This clonotype was detected ten times or more. The V call is TRBV6-5, the J call TRBJ2-6; D ambiguous. Per germline, CDR1 MNHEY and CDR2 SVGAGI. This CDR3 region has 17 residues. The germline V and J ends were trimmed by 4 bases and 2 bases, with 15 bases remaining between them. Here the CDR3 DNA reads TGTGCCAGCAGTTCCTCCTCCCCGGGCCCTGGGGCCAACGTCCTGACTTTC. Amino acids: CASSSSSPGPGANVLTF.

This chain joins TRBV5-1 and TRBJ2-1, with D perhaps TRBD1 (5 bases). The ends were cut back, 4 bases at V and 8 bases at J, with 16 bases in the middle. The germline gives CDR1 SGHRS, CDR2 YFSETQ. The CDR3 has 14 residues. The CDR3 region has the DNA TGCGCCAGCAGCGCAACAAGGGGTACGGATGAGCAGTTCTTC. Its protein is CASSATRGTDEQFF.

This clonotype was found many times. The CDR3 sequence: CASSYAGANVLTF. In DNA, the CDR3 is TGTGCCAGCAGTTACGCTGGGGCCAACGTCCTGACTTTC. The rearrangement uses TRBV6-5 and TRBJ2-6; no definite D call. CDR3 size: 13 residues. V lost 2 bases to trimming and J lost 2 bases, with 1 base between them. Germline V gives CDR1 MNHEY, CDR2 SVGAGI.

This clonotype was counted many times. This chain connects TRBV24-1 to TRBJ1-5, with TRBD1 matching over 8 bases. CDR1 KGHDR and CDR2 SFDVKD come from the germline V gene. The CDR3 is 14 residues long. Losses at the gene ends were 9 bases for V and 3 bases for J; bases not matched to a gene: 6. CDR3 residues: CATGDRWVNQPQHF. In nucleotides, the CDR3 is TGTGCCACCGGGGACAGGTGGGTCAATCAGCCCCAGCATTTT.